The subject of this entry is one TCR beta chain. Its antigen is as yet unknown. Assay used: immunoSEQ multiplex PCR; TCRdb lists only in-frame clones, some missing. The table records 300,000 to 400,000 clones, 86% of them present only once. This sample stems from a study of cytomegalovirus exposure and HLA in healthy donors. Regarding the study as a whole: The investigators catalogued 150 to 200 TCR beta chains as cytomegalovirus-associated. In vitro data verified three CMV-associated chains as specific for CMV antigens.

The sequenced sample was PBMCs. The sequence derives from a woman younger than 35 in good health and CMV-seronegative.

For the CDR3, the DNA is TGTGCCAGCAGCCCCGGAGGGCGGAACACCGGGGAGCTGTTTTTT. It yields the protein CASSPGGRNTGELFF. This chain uses TRBV5-4 with TRBJ2-2, with a possible D match to TRBD2 (6 bases). In germline, CDR1 is SGHNT, CDR2 YYREEE (reference sequence). V was pared by 4 bases and J by 1 base, with 11 bases between. The CDR3 covers 15 residues.